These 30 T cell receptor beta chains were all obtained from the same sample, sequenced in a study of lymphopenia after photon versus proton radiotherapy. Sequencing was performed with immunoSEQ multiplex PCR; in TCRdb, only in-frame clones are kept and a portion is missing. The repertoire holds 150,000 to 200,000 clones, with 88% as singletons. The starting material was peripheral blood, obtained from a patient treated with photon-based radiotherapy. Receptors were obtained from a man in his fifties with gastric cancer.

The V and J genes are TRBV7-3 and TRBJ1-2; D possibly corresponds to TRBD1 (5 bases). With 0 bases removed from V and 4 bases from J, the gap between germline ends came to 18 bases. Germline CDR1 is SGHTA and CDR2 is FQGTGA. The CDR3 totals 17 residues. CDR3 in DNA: TGTGCCAGCAGCTTAACGCACCAGTCAGGAAGGGGCTATGGCTACACCTTC. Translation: CASSLTHQSGRGYGYTF.

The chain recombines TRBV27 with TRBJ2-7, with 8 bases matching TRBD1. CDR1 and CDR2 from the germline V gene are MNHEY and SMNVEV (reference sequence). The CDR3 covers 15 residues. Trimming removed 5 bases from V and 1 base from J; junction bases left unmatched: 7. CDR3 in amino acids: CASSRQGQGSYEQYF. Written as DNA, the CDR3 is TGTGCCAGCAGTAGACAAGGACAGGGTTCCTACGAGCAGTACTTC.

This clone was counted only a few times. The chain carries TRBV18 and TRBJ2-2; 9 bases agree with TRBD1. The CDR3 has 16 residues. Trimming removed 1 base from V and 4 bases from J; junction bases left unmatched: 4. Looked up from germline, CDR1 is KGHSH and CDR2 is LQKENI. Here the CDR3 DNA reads TGTGCCAGCTCACCACGGGGGACAGGGACCACCGGGGAGCTGTTTTTT. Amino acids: CASSPRGTGTTGELFF.

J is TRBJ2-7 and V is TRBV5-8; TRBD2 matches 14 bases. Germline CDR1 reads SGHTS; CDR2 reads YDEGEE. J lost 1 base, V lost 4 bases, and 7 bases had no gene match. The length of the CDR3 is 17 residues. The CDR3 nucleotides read TGTGCCAGCAGCCCCGGGACTAGCGGGAGTACTTCCTACGAGCAGTACTTC. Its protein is CASSPGTSGSTSYEQYF.

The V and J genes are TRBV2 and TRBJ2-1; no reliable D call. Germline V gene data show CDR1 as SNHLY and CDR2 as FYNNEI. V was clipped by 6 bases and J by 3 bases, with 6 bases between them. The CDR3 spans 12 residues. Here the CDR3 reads CASRKDYNEQFF. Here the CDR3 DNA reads TGTGCCAGCAGGAAAGACTACAATGAGCAGTTCTTC.

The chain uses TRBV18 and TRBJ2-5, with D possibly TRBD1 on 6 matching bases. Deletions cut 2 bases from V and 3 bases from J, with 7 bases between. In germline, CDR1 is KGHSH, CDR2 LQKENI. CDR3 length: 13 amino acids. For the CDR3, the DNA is TGTGCCAGCTCACCATACAGGGAAGAGACCCAGTACTTC. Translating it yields CASSPYREETQYF.

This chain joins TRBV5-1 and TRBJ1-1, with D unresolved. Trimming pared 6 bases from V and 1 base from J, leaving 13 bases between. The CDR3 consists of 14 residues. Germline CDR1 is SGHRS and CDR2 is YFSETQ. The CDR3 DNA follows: TGCGCCAGCACCCTCGATCCGGGGAACACTGAAGCTTTCTTT. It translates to CASTLDPGNTEAFF.

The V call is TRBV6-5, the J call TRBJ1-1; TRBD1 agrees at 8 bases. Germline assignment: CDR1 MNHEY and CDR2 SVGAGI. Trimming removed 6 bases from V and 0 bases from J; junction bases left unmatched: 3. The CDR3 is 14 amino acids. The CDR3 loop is CASRRDRMNTEAFF. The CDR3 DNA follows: TGTGCCAGCAGACGGGACAGGATGAACACTGAAGCTTTCTTT.

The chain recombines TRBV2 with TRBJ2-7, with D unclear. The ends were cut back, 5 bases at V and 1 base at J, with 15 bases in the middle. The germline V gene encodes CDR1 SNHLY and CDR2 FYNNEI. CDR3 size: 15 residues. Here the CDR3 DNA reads TGTGCCAGCAGTCCCGGACGGCTCCTTTCCTACGAGCAGTACTTC. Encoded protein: CASSPGRLLSYEQYF.

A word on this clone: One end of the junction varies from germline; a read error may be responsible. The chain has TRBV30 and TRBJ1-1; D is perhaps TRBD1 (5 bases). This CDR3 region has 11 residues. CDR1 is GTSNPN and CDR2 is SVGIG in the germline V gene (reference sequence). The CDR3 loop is CAWSEQVGLSF. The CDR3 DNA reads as TGTGCCTGGAGTGAACAGGTGGGGCTTTCTTTT.

The CDR3 reads CASSGWREVDEKLFF. The CDR3 DNA sequence: TGTGCCAGCTCAGGGTGGAGGGAAGTCGATGAAAAACTGTTTTTT. This chain links TRBV18 with TRBJ1-4; D is ambiguous. V lost 5 bases and J lost 6, with 16 bases in between. In germline, CDR1 is KGHSH, CDR2 LQKENI. CDR3 length: 15 residues.

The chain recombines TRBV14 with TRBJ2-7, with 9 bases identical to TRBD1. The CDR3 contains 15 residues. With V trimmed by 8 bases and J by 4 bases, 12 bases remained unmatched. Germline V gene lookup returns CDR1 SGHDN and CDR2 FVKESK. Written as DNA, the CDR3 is TGTGCCAGCTCAACCTCCGGGACAGGGCTGTACGAGCAGTACTTC. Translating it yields CASSTSGTGLYEQYF.

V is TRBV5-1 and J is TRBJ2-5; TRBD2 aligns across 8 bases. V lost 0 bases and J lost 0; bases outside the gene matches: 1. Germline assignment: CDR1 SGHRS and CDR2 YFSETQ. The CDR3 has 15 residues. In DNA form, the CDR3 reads TGCGCCAGCAGCTTGGCGGGAGGGTACCAAGAGACCCAGTACTTC. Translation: CASSLAGGYQETQYF. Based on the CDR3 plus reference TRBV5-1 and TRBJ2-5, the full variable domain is KAGVTQTPRYLIKTRGQQVTLSCSPISGHRSVSWYQQTPGQGLQFLFEYFSETQRNKGNFPGRFSGRQFSNSRSEMNVSTLELGDSALYLCASSLAGGYQETQYFGPGTRLLVL.

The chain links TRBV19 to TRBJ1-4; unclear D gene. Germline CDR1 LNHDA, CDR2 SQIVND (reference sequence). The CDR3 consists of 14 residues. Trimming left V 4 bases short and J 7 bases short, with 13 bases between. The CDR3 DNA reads TGTGCCAGTAGTACTACAGATCGAGTTGAAAAACTGTTTTTT. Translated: CASSTTDRVEKLFF.

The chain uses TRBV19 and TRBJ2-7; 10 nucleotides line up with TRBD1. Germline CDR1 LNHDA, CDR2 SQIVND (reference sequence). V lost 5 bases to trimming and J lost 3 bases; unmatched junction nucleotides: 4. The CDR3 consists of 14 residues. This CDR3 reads CASSQTGGGYEQYF. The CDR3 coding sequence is TGTGCCAGTAGTCAGACAGGGGGCGGCTACGAGCAGTACTTC. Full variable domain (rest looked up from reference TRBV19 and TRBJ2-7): DGGITQSPKYLFRKEGQNVTLSCEQNLNHDAMYWYRQDPGQGLRLIYYSQIVNDFQKGDIAEGYSVSREKKESFPLTVTSAQKNPTAFYLCASSQTGGGYEQYFGPGTRLTVT.

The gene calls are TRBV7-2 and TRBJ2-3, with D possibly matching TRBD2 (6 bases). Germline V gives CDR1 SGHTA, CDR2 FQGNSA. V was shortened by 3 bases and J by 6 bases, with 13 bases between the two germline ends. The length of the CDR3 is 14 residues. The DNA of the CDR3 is TGTGCCAGCAGCTTTTCGACTAGTGCCGATACGCAGTATTTT. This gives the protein CASSFSTSADTQYF.

The CDR3 here is CASSPGQSYEQYF. CDR3 DNA: TGTGCCAGCAGCCCGGGACAGTCGTACGAGCAGTACTTC. The chain recombines TRBV5-6 with TRBJ2-7; TRBD1 matches 7 bases. The junction had 5 bases not matched to a gene; V was cut back by 4 bases and J by 4 bases. This CDR3 region has 13 residues. Per germline, CDR1 SGHDT and CDR2 YYEEEE.

The CDR3 nucleotides are TGTGCCTGGAGTCTAGTACAAGAGACCCAGTACTTC. Translating it yields CAWSLVQETQYF. The V gene is TRBV30, the J gene TRBJ2-5, with no clear D. The germline CDR1 and CDR2 sequences are GTSNPN and SVGIG (reference sequence). The CDR3 contains 12 residues. V was cut by 2 bases and J by 2 bases, with 6 bases left in between.

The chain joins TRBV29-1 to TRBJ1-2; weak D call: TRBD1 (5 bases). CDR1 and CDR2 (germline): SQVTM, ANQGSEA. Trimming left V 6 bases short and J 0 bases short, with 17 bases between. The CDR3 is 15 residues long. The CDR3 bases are TGCAGCGTCGGCGGGACGGCCGAGACTAACTATGGCTACACCTTC. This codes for CSVGGTAETNYGYTF.

The CDR3 nucleotides are TGTGCCAGCAGGAACCCCGGGAGCTATGGCTACACCTTC. This gives the protein CASRNPGSYGYTF. V usage is TRBV2 and J usage is TRBJ1-2; no reliable D call. V lost 6 bases, J lost 4 bases, and 12 bases lay in between. This CDR3 spans 13 amino acids. The germline CDR1 and CDR2 sequences are SNHLY and FYNNEI. The full variable domain, its missing parts supplied by reference TRBV2 and TRBJ1-2, is EPEVTQTPSHQVTQMGQEVILRCVPISNHLYFYWYRQILGQKVEFLVSFYNNEISEKSEIFDDQFSVERPDGSNFTLKIRSTKLEDSAMYFCASRNPGSYGYTFGSGTRLTVV.

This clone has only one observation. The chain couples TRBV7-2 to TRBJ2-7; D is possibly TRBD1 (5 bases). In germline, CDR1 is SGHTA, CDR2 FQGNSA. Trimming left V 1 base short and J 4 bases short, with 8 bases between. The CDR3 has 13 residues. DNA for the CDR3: TGTGCCAGCAGCTTAGGACAGAGGTACGAGCAGTACTTC. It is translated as CASSLGQRYEQYF.

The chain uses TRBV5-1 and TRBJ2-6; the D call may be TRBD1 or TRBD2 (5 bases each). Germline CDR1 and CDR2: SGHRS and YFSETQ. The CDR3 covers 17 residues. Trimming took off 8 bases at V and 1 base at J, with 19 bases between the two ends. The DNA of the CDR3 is TGCGCCAGTGACGCCGGGACGGCCGTATCTGGGGCCAACGTCCTGACTTTC. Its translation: CASDAGTAVSGANVLTF.

The CDR3 reads CASSVRGVGYTF. CDR3 nucleotide sequence: TGTGCCAGCAGCGTCAGGGGTGTGGGCTACACCTTC. V usage is TRBV9 and J usage is TRBJ1-2, with D possibly TRBD1 on 6 matching bases. The V gene's germline CDR1 is SGDLS and CDR2 YYNGEE. CDR3 size: 12 residues. Trimming removed 2 bases from V and 8 bases from J, with 10 bases in between.

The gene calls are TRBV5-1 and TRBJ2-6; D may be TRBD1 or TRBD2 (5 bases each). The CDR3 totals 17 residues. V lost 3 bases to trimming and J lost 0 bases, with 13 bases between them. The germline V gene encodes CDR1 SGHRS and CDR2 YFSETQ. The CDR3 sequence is CASSSGRIPSGANVLTF. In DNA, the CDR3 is TGCGCCAGCAGCTCGGGACGGATACCCTCTGGGGCCAACGTCCTGACTTTC.

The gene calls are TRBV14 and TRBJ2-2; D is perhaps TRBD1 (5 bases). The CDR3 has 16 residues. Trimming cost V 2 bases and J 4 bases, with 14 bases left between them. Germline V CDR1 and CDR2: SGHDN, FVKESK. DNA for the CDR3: TGTGCCAGCAGCCAATGGGGCCAGGTCTCCACCGGGGAGCTGTTTTTT. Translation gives CASSQWGQVSTGELFF.

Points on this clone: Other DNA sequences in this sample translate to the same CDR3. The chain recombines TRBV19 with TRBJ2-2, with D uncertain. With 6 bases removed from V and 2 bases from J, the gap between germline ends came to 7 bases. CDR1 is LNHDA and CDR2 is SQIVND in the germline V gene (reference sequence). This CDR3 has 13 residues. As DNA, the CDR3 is TGTGCCAGTAGGGCAGAAAACACCGGGGAGCTGTTTTTT. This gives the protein CASRAENTGELFF.

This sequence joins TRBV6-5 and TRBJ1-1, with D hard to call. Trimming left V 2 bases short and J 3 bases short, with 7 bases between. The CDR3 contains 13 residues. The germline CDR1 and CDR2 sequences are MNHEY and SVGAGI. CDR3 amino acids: CASSYGPDTEAFF. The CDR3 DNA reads TGTGCCAGCAGTTACGGGCCCGACACTGAAGCTTTCTTT.

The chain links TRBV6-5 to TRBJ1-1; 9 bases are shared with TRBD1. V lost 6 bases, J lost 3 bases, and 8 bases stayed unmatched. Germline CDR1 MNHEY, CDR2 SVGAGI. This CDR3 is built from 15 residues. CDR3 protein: CASSSGQGRDTEAFF. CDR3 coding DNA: TGTGCCAGCAGCAGCGGACAGGGGAGGGACACTGAAGCTTTCTTT.

CDR3 sequence reads: CSVESGIRNIQYF. CDR3 in DNA: TGCAGCGTTGAAAGCGGGATACGAAACATTCAGTACTTC. The chain links TRBV29-1 to TRBJ2-4; 7 nucleotides line up with TRBD2. The V and J ends lost 2 bases and 6 bases, in that order; junction bases with no gene match: 4. Germline CDR1 SQVTM, CDR2 ANQGSEA. The CDR3 sequence is 13 residues long.

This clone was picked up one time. CDR3 DNA: TGTGCCAGCAGTTACGTAGGTCTCACGGGTCAGCCCCAGCATTTT. Translating gives CASSYVGLTGQPQHF. The V gene is TRBV6-6, the J gene TRBJ1-5; D ambiguous. The CDR3 consists of 15 residues. The V end lost 2 bases, the J end lost 6 bases, and 14 bases lay between the germline ends. Germline lookup yields CDR1 MNHNY and CDR2 SVGAGI (reference sequence).